The following is a T cell receptor beta chain sequence with its context. Its specificity is not known. This entry belongs to a study of OX40 agonist ivuxolimab in advanced cancers. Study details: Enrolled patients in dose escalation had cancers that were hepatocellular carcinoma, melanoma, renal cell or head and neck cancer. Findings and caveats of the study: Expanded clones were, on average, more numerous among CD8+ T cells than CD4+.

The CDR3 loop spans 13 amino acids. Germline V gene lookup returns CDR1 LNHDA and CDR2 SQIVND (reference sequence). V was trimmed by 0 bases and J by 3 bases, leaving 3 bases between them. Generated by immunoSEQ multiplex PCR, the TCRdb table keeps only in-frame clones and is missing some. The sample carries more than 45,000 clones, about 88% recorded once. The origin of this receptor is an adult with an advanced solid tumor such as melanoma, head and neck, liver or kidney cancer. Sample: CD4+ or CD8+ T cells sorted from blood, taken in a trial of the OX40 agonist ivuxolimab. The chain combines TRBV19 with TRBJ2-1; the D is unclear. CDR3 nucleotides: TGTGCCAGTAGTATAGATGACTACAATGAGCAGTTCTTC. The encoded protein is CASSIDDYNEQFF.